The 5 T cell receptor beta chains below were found in one sample sequenced in a study of CD8+CD57+ T cells in acquired aplastic anemia. Flow cytometry had shown expanded CD8+CD57+ cells in the patients chosen for sequencing. Genomic DNA constituted the template upon which TCR beta VDJ and CDR3 profiling was performed. Using its own MiXCR run on the reads, TCRdb lists one record per CDR3 protein. The table includes 150,000 to 200,000 distinct CDR3 sequences, around 50% detected once. The specimen was sorted CD4+, CD8+, or CD8+CD57+ T cells (not recorded which) from PBMCs. Receptor source: a human donor with aplastic anemia.

This clonotype has a count of ten or more. V and J are TRBV6-1 and TRBJ2-7, with 10 nucleotides matching TRBD1. V lost 6 bases to trimming and J lost 2 bases; unmatched junction nucleotides: 16. This CDR3 is built from 18 residues. Germline lookup yields CDR1 MNHNS and CDR2 SASEGT. The CDR3 reads CASRRQGAGTVGTYEQYF. The CDR3 DNA follows: TGTGCCAGCAGACGACAGGGGGCAGGGACGGTAGGGACCTACGAGCAGTACTTC.

CDR3 sequence reads: CASSLEGGYNEQFF. The DNA for the CDR3 is TGTGCCAGCAGCTTGGAAGGCGGCTACAATGAGCAGTTCTTC. This chain uses TRBV7-8 with TRBJ2-1; D gene uncertain. Germline assignment: CDR1 SGHVS and CDR2 FQNEAQ. This CDR3 has 14 residues. Trimming cost V 3 bases and J 3 bases, with 9 bases left between them. The whole variable domain, filled in from reference TRBV7-8 and TRBJ2-1, reads GAGVSQSPRYKVAKRGQDVALRCDPISGHVSLFWYQQALGQGPEFLTYFQNEAQLDKSGLPSDRFFAERPEGSVSTLKIQRTQQEDSAVYLCASSLEGGYNEQFFGPGTRLTVL.

The J gene is TRBJ1-2, the V gene TRBV10-3, with a possible D match to TRBD1 (5 bases). The CDR3 sequence is 13 residues long. Germline V gene sequence: CDR1 ENHRY, CDR2 SYGVKD. V was trimmed by 4 bases and J by 8 bases, leaving 14 bases between them. The CDR3 DNA is TGTGCCATCAGTGTAGACGGGGCGAACGGCTACACCTTC. It codes for CAISVDGANGYTF.

This clonotype showed up many times. The rearrangement joins TRBV6-1 to TRBJ1-2; possibly TRBD1 for D (5 bases). The V end lost 10 bases, the J end lost 4 bases, and 13 bases lay between the germline ends. The V gene's germline CDR1 is MNHNS and CDR2 SASEGT. The CDR3 is 12 residues long. CDR3 amino acids: CATTLDSYGYTF. The CDR3 coding sequence is TGTGCCACCACCCTAGACAGCTATGGCTACACCTTC.

This sequence joins TRBV7-8 and TRBJ2-5; 7 bases are a match to TRBD1. This CDR3 spans 15 amino acids. Looked up from germline, CDR1 is SGHVS and CDR2 is FQNEAQ. With V trimmed by 5 bases and J by 1 base, 7 bases remained unmatched. CDR3 protein: CASSPRDSPQETQYF. In DNA, the CDR3 is TGTGCCAGCAGCCCCCGGGACAGCCCCCAAGAGACCCAGTACTTC.